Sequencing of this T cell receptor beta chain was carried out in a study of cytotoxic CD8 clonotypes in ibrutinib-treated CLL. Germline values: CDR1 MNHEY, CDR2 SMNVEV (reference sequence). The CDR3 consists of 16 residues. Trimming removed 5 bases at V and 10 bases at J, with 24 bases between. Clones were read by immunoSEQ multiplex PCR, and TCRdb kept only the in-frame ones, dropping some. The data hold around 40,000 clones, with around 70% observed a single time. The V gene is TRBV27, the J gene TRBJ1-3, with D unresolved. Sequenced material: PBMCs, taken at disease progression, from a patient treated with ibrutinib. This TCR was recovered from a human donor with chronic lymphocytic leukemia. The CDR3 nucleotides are TGTGCCAGCAGTGACCCTGAGGGCCTGTCTCGCGGTACCATATATTTT. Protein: CASSDPEGLSRGTIYF.